The clone carrying this T cell receptor (beta chain) turned up a few times. Investigators reverse transcribed all isolated RNA, so they sequenced expressed TCRB transcripts. Measured with immunoSEQ multiplex PCR; TCRdb has only the in-frame clones, and not every one. The sample has some 900,000 clones, roughly 17% seen once. This sample was taken from a study of beta chain features in type 1 diabetes. The CDR3 is made up of 14 amino acids. Per the germline V gene, CDR1 is LNHDA and CDR2 is SQIVND (reference sequence). Trimming left V 1 base short and J 9 bases short, with 15 bases between. The clonotype originates from a woman younger than 35 in good health. V is TRBV19 and J is TRBJ1-1; TRBD1 is a possible D gene (5 bases). What was sequenced was naive CD4+ T cells from blood. Written as DNA, the CDR3 is TGTGCCAGTAGTATAGCCGCCGGCAGGGAACAAGCTTTCTTT. This gives the protein CASSIAAGREQAFF.